This is a list of T cell receptor beta chains from one sample in a study of identical twins. TCRdb recomputed calls from the 5' RACE reads with MiXCR, one row per CDR3 protein. The top ten hold approximately 0.96% of the sample, which has 650,000 to 800,000 distinct CDR3 sequences, under 9% seen once. The sample also formed part of further work on yellow fever vaccine responses in identical twins.

Material: PBMCs. All receptors derive from a woman aged 18-30 years in good health. Both conserved end residues are part of each CDR3. D genes are given only for firm matches. Where a row states a size, it is once, few, many or the class of an expanded clone; other rows omit it.

v_call	clone_size	j_call	d_call	cdr3_nt	cdr3_aa
TRBV2	once	TRBJ2-7	NA	TGTGCCAGCACGCAGATGGGAGGTAACGAGCAGTACTTC	CASTQMGGNEQYF
TRBV6-5	many	TRBJ2-7	NA	TGTGCCAGCAGTGTTGGGGGCGAGCAGTACTTC	CASSVGGEQYF
TRBV19	many	TRBJ1-5	TRBD1	TGTGCCAGTAGTCGACAGGGTGGGGACAATCAGCCCCAGCATTTT	CASSRQGGDNQPQHF
TRBV7-2	NA	TRBJ2-7	NA	TGTGCCAGCAGCCCACCTAACAGGGCCTACGAGCAGTACTTC	CASSPPNRAYEQYF
TRBV9	NA	TRBJ2-7	NA	TGTGCCAGCAGCGTAGTGGTGGAAGGCCCGGCCTCCTACGAGCAGTACTTC	CASSVVVEGPASYEQYF
TRBV27	NA	TRBJ2-7	TRBD1	TGTGCCAGCAGTTCCCTATTGACAGGGATCCACGAGCAGTACTTC	CASSSLLTGIHEQYF
TRBV6-2/TRBV6-3	few	TRBJ2-2	TRBD2	TGTGCCCCGGGAGACGGACTAGCGGGGCGGAACACCGGGGAGCTGTTTTTT	CAPGDGLAGRNTGELFF
TRBV11-3	NA	TRBJ2-2	TRBD2	TGTGCCAGCAGCCATAAAAACCCCTCTGCGGGGGGGAGTATGAACACCGGGGAGCTGTTTTTT	CASSHKNPSAGGSMNTGELFF
TRBV7-2	few	TRBJ2-1	NA	TGTGCCAGCAGCCACCTCCCCGGGACGTTACCCTACAATGAGCAGTTCTTC	CASSHLPGTLPYNEQFF
TRBV20-1	few	TRBJ1-4	TRBD1	TGCAGTGCTACAGGACAGGGGTTGAAAGGGCTGAATGAAAAACTGTTTTTT	CSATGQGLKGLNEKLFF
TRBV25-1	few	TRBJ1-1	NA	TGTGCCAGCAGAGAACCGGGGCTGGGGGTGAACACTGAAGCTTTCTTT	CASREPGLGVNTEAFF
TRBV6-2/TRBV6-3	many	TRBJ2-2	TRBD2	TGTGCCAGCAGTTATTATACGGGAGGTAACACCGGGGAGCTGTTTTTT	CASSYYTGGNTGELFF
TRBV7-2	NA	TRBJ1-2	TRBD1	TGTGCCAGCAGGCCAACCGGGACAGATGGCTACACCTTC	CASRPTGTDGYTF
TRBV7-8	many	TRBJ2-1	NA	TGTGCCAGCAGCTTACTCCGGGTCCCCGGCCACAATGAGCAGTTCTTC	CASSLLRVPGHNEQFF
TRBV5-1	NA	TRBJ1-1	NA	TGCGCCAGCAGGGGGGACGGGAACACTGAAGCTTTCTTT	CASRGDGNTEAFF
TRBV4-3	many	TRBJ2-3	TRBD1	TGCGCCAGCAGCCGATCCGGGACAGGGGGCACAGATACGCAGTATTTT	CASSRSGTGGTDTQYF
TRBV12-3/TRBV12-4	many	TRBJ2-7	NA	TGTGCCAGCAGTTCTTCCTCGGGGAGCTACGAGCAGTACTTC	CASSSSSGSYEQYF
TRBV6-1	many	TRBJ1-1	NA	TGTGCCAGCAAACTACGGAAGAACACTGAAGCTTTCTTT	CASKLRKNTEAFF
TRBV12-3/TRBV12-4	few	TRBJ1-5	NA	TGTGCCAGCAGTTTATACGGTACCGGGGCCCAGCATTTT	CASSLYGTGAQHF